Here is one TCR beta chain with its context. These data belong to a study of blood T cell repertoires in COVID-19. The V and J ends lost 4 bases and 1 base, in that order; junction bases with no gene match: 6. The CDR3 consists of 15 residues. The germline V gene has CDR1 SGDLS and CDR2 YYNGEE. Here immunoSEQ multiplex PCR was the method, and the copy in TCRdb shows in-frame clones only, minus some. Of 250,000 or so clones in the sample, about nine tenths were seen once. The sequenced material came from peripheral blood. This clonotype was obtained from a woman aged 30 to 39 with COVID-19, enrolled during active disease. J is TRBJ2-5 and V is TRBV9; the match to TRBD2 covers 8 bases. The CDR3, as DNA: TGTGCCAGCAGCCCCACCGGGGGGGCCCAAGAGACCCAGTACTTC. It yields the protein CASSPTGGAQETQYF.